What follows describes a single T cell receptor beta chain. No antigen is known for it. This sample was included in a study of T cell responses to AZD1222 COVID-19 vaccine. Study-wide results and limits: At baseline, seropositivity was found in only 5 to 7 AZD1222 recipients. Variant regions that are unmutated are reportedly the target of nearly half of spike-specific TCRs.

Assay used: immunoSEQ multiplex PCR; TCRdb lists only in-frame clones, some missing. The table has some 130,000 clones, roughly 89% seen once. V dropped 0 bases and J dropped 12; count of bases not matched to a gene: 8. There are 17 residues in the CDR3. In germline, CDR1 is LGHNA, CDR2 YNFKEQ. This clonotype originated in an adult in good health. The starting material was peripheral blood, obtained on day 0 of AZD1222 vaccination. The rearrangement links TRBV4-2 to TRBJ2-1, with TRBD2 identical over 16 bases. This CDR3 is CASSQERGLAGGPGQFF. The CDR3 region has the DNA TGTGCCAGCAGCCAAGAGAGGGGACTAGCGGGGGGGCCTGGGCAGTTCTTC.